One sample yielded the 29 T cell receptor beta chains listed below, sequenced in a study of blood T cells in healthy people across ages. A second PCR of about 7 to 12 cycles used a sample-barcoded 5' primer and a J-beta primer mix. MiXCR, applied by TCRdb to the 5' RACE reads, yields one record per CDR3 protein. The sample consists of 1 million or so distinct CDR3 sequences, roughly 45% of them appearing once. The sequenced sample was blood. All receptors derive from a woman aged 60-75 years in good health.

CDR3 sequence reads: CASSLRGGEVGNTIYF. The DNA of the CDR3 is TGTGCCAGCAGCTTAAGAGGGGGTGAAGTTGGAAACACCATATATTTT. V and J are TRBV7-2 and TRBJ1-3, with D perhaps TRBD1 (6 bases). V dropped 2 bases and J dropped 3 bases, with 14 bases sitting between them. The germline V gene has CDR1 SGHTA and CDR2 FQGNSA. The CDR3 extends over 16 amino acids.

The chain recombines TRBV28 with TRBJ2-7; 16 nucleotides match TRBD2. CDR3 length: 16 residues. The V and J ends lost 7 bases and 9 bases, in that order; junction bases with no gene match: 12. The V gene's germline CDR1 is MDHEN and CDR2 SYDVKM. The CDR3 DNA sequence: TGTGCCAGCATTCCGGGACTAGCGGGAGGGCCCTCGGGGCAGTACTTC. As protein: CASIPGLAGGPSGQYF.

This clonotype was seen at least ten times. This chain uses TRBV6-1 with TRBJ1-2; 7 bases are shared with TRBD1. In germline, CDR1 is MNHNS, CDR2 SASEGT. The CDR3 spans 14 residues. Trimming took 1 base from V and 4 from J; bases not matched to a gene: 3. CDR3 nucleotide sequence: TGTGCCAGCAGTGAAGGGACAGGTCCCTATGGCTACACCTTC. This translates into CASSEGTGPYGYTF.

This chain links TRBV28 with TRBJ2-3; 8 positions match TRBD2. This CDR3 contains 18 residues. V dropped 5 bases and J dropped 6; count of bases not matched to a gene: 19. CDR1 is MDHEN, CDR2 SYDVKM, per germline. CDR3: CASSPTTSRTSLRDTQYF. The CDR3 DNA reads TGTGCCAGCAGTCCCACGACATCCCGGACTAGCCTACGGGATACGCAGTATTTT.

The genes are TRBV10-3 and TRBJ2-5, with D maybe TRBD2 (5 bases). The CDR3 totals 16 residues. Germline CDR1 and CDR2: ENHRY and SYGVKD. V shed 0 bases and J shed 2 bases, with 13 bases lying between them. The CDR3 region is CAISESGSPAQETQYF. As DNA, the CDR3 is TGTGCCATCAGTGAGTCGGGGAGCCCGGCTCAAGAGACCCAGTACTTC.

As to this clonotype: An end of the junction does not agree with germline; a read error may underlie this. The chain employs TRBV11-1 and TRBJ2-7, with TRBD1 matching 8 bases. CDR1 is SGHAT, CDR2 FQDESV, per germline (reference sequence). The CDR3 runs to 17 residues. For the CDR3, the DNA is TGTGCCAGCACCTTAAGAGCGCAGGGGGCCCCCTCCTACGAGCAGTACTTC. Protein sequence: CASTLRAQGAPSYEQYF.

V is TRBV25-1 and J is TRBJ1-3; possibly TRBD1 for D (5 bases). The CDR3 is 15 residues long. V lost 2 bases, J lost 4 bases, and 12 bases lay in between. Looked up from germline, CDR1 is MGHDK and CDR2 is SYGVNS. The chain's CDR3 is CASSEVGRRGNTIYF. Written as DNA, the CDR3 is TGTGCCAGCAGTGAAGTGGGGCGACGAGGAAACACCATATATTTT.

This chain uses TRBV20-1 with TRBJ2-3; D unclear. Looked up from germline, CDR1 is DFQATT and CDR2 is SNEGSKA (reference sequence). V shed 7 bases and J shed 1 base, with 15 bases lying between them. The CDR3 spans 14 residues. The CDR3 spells CSVEADGGTDTQYF. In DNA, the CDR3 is TGCAGTGTAGAGGCTGATGGGGGCACAGATACGCAGTATTTT.

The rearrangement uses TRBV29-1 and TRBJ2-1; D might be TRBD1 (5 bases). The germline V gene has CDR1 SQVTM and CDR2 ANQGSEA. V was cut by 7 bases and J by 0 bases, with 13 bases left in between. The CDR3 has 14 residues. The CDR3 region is CSATGVSSYNEQFF. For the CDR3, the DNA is TGCAGCGCCACAGGCGTGAGCTCCTACAATGAGCAGTTCTTC.

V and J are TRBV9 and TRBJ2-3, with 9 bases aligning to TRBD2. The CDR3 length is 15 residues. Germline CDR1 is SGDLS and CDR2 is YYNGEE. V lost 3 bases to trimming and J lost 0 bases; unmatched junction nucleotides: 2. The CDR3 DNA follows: TGTGCCAGCAGCGCTAGCGGGATTAGCACAGATACGCAGTATTTT. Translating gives CASSASGISTDTQYF.

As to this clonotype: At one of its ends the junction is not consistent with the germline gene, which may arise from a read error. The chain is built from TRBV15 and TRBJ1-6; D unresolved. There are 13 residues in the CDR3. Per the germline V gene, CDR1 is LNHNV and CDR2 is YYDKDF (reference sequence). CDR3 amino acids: CVTSPGFNSPLHF. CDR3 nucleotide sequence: TGTGTCACCAGTCCTGGCTTTAATTCACCCCTCCACTTT.

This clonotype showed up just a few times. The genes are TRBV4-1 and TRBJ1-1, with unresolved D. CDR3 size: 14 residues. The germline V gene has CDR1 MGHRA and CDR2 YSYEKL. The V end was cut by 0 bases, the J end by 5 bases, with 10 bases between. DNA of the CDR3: TGCGCCAGCAGCCAAGAGATCCGACGGACTGAAGCTTTCTTT. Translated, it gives CASSQEIRRTEAFF.

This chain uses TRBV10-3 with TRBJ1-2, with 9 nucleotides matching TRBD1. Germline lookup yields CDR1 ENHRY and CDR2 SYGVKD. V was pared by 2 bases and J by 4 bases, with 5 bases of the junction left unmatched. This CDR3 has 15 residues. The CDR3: CAISEATGGFYGYTF. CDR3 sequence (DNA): TGTGCCATCAGTGAGGCGACAGGGGGTTTCTATGGCTACACCTTC.

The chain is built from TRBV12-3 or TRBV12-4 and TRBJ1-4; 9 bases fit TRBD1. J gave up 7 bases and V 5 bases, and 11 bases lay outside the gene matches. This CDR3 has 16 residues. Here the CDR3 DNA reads TGTGCCAGCAGTCCTCCACAGGGGGCTTACCTTGAAAAACTGTTTTTT. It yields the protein CASSPPQGAYLEKLFF.

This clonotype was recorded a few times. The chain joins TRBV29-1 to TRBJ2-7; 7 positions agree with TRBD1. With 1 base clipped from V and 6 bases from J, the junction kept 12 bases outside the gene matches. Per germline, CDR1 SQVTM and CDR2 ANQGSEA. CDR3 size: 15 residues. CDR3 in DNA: TGCAGCGTTGAAGGTAACTTTAACAGGGGTGGCGAGCAGTACTTC. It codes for CSVEGNFNRGGEQYF.

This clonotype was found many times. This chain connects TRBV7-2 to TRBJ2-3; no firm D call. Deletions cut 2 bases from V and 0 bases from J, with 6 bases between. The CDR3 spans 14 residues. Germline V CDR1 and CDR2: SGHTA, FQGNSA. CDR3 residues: CASSLMSSTDTQYF. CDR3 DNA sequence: TGTGCCAGCAGCTTAATGTCCAGCACAGATACGCAGTATTTT.

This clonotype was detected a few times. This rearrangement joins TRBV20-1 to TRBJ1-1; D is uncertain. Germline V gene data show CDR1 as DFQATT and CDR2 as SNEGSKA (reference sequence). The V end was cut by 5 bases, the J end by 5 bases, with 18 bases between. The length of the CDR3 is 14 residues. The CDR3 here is CSAYDVLGGTEAFF. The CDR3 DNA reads TGCAGTGCTTACGACGTTCTTGGAGGGACTGAAGCTTTCTTT.

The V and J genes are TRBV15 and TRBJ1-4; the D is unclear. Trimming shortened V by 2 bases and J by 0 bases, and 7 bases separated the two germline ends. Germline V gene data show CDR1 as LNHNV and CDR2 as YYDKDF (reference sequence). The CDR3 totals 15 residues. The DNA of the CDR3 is TGTGCCACCAGCAGATTGGGATCAACTAATGAAAAACTGTTTTTT. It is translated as CATSRLGSTNEKLFF.

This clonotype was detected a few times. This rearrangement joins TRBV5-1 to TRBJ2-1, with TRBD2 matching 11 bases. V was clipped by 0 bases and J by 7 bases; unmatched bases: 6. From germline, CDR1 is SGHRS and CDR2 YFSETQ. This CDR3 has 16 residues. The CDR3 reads CASSLDTSGRVNEQFF. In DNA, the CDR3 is TGCGCCAGCAGCTTGGACACTAGCGGGAGAGTTAATGAGCAGTTCTTC. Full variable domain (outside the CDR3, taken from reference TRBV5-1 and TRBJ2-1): KAGVTQTPRYLIKTRGQQVTLSCSPISGHRSVSWYQQTPGQGLQFLFEYFSETQRNKGNFPGRFSGRQFSNSRSEMNVSTLELGDSALYLCASSLDTSGRVNEQFFGPGTRLTVL.

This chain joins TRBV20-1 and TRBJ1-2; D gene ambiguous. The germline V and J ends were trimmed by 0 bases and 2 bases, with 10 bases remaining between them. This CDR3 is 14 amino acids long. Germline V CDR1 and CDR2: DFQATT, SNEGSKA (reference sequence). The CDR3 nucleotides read TGCAGTGCTAGAGATGGTTTAGGGAACTATGGCTACACCTTC. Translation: CSARDGLGNYGYTF.

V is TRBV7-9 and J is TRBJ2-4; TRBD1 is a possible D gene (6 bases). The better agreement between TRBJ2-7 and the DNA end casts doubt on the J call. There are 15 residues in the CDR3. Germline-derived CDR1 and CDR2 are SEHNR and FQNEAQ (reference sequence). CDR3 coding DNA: TGTGCCAGCAGCTTAGCCGGCAGGGGCGCCTGCGAGCAGTACTTC. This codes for CASSLAGRGACEQYF.

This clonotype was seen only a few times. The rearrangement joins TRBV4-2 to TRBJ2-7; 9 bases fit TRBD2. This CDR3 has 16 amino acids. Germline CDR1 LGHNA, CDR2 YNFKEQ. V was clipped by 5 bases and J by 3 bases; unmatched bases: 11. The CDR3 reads CASSDIAGAVVYEQYF. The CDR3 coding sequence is TGTGCCAGCAGCGACATAGCGGGAGCCGTTGTCTACGAGCAGTACTTC.

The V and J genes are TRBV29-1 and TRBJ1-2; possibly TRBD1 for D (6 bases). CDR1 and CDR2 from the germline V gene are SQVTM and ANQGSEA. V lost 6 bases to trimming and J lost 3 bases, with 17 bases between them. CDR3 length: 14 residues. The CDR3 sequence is CSVRPQGSDYGYTF. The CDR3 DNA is TGCAGCGTCCGGCCTCAGGGGTCGGACTATGGCTACACCTTC.

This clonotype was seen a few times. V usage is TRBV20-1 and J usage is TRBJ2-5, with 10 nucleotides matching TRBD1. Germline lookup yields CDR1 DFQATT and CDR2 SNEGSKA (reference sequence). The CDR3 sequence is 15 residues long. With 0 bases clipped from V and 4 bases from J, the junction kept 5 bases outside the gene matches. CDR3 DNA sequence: TGCAGTGCTAGAGAGGGACAGGGGAGGGGAGAGACCCAGTACTTC. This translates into CSAREGQGRGETQYF.

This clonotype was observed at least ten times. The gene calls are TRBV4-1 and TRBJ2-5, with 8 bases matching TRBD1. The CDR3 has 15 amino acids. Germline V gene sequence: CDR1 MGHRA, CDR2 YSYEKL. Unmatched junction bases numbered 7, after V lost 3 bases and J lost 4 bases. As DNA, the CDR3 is TGCGCCAGCAGCCACCCTGACAGGGGTGGAGAGACCCAGTACTTC. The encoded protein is CASSHPDRGGETQYF.

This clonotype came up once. This CDR3 reads CASSVVGSGVATDTQYF. In DNA, the CDR3 is TGTGCCAGCAGCGTAGTGGGTAGCGGGGTGGCTACAGATACGCAGTATTTT. The chain joins TRBV9 to TRBJ2-3; TRBD2 matches 8 bases. This CDR3 contains 17 residues. Germline values: CDR1 SGDLS, CDR2 YYNGEE. Trimming took 0 bases from V and 3 from J; bases not matched to a gene: 9.

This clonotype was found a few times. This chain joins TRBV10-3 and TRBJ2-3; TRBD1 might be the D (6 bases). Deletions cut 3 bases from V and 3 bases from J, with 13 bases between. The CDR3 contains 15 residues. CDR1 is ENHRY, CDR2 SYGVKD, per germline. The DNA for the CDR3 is TGTGCCATCAGTGATTCAGGGGCCGAAACAGATACGCAGTATTTT. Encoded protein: CAISDSGAETDTQYF.

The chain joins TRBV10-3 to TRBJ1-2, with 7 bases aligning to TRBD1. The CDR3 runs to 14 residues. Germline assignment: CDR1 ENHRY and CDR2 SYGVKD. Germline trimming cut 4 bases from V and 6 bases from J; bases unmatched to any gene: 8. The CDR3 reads CAISGLQGNNGYTF. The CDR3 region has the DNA TGTGCCATCAGTGGGCTACAGGGGAACAATGGCTACACCTTC.

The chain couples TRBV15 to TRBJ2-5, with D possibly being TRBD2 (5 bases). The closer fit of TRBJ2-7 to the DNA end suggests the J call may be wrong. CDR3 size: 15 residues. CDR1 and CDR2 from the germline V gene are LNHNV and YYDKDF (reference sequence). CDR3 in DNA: TGTGCCACCAGCAGGGGCCCGCCGGGGAGTGACGAGCAGTACTTC. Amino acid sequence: CATSRGPPGSDEQYF.